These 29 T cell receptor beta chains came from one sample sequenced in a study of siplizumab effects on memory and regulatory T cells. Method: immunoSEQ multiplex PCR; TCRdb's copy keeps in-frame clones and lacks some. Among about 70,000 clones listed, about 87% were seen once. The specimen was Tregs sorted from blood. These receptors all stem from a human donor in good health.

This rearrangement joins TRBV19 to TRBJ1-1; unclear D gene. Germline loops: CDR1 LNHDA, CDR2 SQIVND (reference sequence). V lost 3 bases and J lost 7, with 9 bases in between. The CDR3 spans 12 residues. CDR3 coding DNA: TGTGCCAGTAGTATTGTGGGAAATGAAGCTTTCTTT. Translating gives CASSIVGNEAFF.

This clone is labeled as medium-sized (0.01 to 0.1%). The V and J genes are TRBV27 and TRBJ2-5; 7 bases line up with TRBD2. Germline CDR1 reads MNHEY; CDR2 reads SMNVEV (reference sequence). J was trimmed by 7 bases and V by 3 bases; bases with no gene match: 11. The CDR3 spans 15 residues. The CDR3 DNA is TGTGCCAGCAGTTTGACGGGAGGTCATCGGGGGACCCAGTACTTC. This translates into CASSLTGGHRGTQYF.

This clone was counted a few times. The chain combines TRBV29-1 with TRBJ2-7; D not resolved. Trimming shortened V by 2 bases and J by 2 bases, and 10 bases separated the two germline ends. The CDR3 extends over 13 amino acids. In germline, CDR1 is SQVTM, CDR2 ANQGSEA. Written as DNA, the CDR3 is TGCAGCGTTGAACAGGATCGGCCCTACGAGCAGTACTTC. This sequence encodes CSVEQDRPYEQYF.

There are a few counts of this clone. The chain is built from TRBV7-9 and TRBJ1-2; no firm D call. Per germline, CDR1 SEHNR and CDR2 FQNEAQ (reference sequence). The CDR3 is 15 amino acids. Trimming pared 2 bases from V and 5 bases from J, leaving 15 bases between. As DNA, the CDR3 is TGTGCCAGCAGCTTAATTCGGGGTTTTGGATATGGCTACACCTTC. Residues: CASSLIRGFGYGYTF. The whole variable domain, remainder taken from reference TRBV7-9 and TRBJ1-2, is DTGVSQNPRHKITKRGQNVTFRCDPISEHNRLYWYRQTLGQGPEFLTYFQNEAQLEKSRLLSDRFSAERPKGSFSTLEIQRTEQGDSAMYLCASSLIRGFGYGYTFGSGTRLTVV.

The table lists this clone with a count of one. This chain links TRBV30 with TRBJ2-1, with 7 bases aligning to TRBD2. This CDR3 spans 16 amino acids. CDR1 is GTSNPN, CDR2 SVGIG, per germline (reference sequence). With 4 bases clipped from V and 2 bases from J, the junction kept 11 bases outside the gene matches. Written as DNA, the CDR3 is TGTGCCTGGAATAGGGGCTTGAGCGGGACCTACAATGAGCAGTTCTTC. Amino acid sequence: CAWNRGLSGTYNEQFF.

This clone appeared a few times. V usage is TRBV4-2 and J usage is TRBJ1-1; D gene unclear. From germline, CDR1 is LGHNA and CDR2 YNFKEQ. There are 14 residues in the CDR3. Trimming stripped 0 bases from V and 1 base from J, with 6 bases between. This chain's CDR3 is CASSQETANTEAFF. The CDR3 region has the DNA TGTGCCAGCAGCCAAGAAACAGCGAACACTGAAGCTTTCTTT.

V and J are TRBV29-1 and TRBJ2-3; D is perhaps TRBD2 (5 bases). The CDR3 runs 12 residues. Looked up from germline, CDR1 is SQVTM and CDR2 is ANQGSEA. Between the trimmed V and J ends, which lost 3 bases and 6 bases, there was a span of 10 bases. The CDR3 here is CSVDEGGDTQYF. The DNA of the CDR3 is TGCAGCGTTGATGAGGGCGGCGATACGCAGTATTTT.

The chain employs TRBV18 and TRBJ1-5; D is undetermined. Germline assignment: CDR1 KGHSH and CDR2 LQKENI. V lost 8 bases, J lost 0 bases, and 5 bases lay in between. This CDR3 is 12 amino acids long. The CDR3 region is CASRSSNQPQHF. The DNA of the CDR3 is TGTGCCAGCCGAAGTAGCAATCAGCCCCAGCATTTT. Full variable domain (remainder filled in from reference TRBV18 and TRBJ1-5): NAGVMQNPRHLVRRRGQEARLRCSPMKGHSHVYWYRQLPEEGLKFMVYLQKENIIDESGMPKERFSAEFPKEGPSILRIQQVVRGDSAAYFCASRSSNQPQHFGDGTRLSIL.

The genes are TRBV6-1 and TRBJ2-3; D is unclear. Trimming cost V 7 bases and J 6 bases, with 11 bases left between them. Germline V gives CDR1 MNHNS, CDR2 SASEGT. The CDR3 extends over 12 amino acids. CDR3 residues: CASNGFGDTQYF. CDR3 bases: TGTGCCAGCAACGGGTTTGGCGATACGCAGTATTTT.

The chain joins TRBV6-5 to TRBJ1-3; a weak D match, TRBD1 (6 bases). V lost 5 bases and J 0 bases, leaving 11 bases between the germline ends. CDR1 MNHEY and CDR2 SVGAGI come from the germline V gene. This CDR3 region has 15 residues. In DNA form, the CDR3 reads TGTGCCAGCAGTCAAAGGGGGTACTCTGGAAACACCATATATTTT. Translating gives CASSQRGYSGNTIYF.

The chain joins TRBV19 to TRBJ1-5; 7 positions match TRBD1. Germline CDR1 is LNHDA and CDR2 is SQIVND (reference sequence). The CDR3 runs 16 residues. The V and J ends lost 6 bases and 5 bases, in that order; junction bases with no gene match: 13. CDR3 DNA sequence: TGTGCCAGTAGCCAATATACGGGACAGACCCATCAGCCCCAGCATTTT. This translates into CASSQYTGQTHQPQHF.

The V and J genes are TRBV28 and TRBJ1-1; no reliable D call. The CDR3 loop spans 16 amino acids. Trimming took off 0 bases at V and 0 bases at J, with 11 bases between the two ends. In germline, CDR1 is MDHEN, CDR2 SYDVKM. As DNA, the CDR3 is TGTGCCAGCAGTTTATGGCCGAGGAAAATGAACACTGAAGCTTTCTTT. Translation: CASSLWPRKMNTEAFF.

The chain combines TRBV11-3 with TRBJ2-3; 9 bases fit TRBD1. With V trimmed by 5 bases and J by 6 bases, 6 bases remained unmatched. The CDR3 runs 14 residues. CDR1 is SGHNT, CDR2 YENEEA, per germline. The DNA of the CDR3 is TGTGCCAGCAGCCCAGGACAGGGGTCGGATACGCAGTATTTT. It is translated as CASSPGQGSDTQYF. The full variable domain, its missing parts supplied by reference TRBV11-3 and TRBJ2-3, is EAGVVQSPRYKIIEKKQPVAFWCNPISGHNTLYWYLQNLGQGPELLIRYENEEAVDDSQLPKDRFSAERLKGVDSTLKIQPAELGDSAVYLCASSPGQGSDTQYFGPGTRLTVL.

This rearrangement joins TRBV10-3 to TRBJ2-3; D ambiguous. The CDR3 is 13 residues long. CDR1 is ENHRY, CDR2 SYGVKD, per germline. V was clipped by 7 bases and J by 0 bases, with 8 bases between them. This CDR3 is CAITAYSTDTQYF. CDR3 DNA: TGTGCCATCACTGCTTACAGCACAGATACGCAGTATTTT.

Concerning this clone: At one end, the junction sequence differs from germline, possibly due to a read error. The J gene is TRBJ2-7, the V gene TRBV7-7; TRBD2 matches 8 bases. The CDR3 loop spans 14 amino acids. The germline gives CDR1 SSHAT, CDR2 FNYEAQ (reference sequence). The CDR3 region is CASSKYPGGAEQYF. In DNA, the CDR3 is TGTGCTAGCAGCAAATATCCCGGGGGGGCCGAGCAGTACTTC.

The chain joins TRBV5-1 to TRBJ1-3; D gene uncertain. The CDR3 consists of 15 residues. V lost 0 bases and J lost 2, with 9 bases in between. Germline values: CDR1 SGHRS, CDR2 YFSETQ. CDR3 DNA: TGCGCCAGCAGCTTGGGGGCGCGAACTGGAAACACCATATATTTT. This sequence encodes CASSLGARTGNTIYF.

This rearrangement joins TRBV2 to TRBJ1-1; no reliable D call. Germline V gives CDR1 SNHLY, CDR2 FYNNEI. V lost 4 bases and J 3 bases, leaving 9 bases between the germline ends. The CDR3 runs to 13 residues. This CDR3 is CASSVSGYTEAFF. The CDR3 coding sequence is TGTGCCAGCAGTGTTTCTGGGTACACTGAAGCTTTCTTT.

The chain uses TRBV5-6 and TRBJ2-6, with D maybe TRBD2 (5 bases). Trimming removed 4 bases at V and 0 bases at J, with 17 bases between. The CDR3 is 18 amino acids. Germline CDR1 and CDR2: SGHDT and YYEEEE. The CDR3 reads CASSVRADYFSGANVLTF. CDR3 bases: TGTGCCAGCAGCGTCCGCGCAGACTACTTCTCTGGGGCCAACGTCCTGACTTTC.

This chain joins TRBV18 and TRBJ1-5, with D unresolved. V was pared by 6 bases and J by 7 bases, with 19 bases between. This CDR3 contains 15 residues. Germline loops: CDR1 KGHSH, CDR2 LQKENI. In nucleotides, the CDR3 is TGTGCCAGCTCGGAGGGCGGGTGGAATGGACAGCCCCAGCATTTT. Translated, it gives CASSEGGWNGQPQHF.

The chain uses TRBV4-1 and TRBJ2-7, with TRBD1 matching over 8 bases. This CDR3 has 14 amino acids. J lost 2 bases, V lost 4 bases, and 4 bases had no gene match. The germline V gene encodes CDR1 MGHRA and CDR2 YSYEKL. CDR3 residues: CASSLQDRAYEQYF. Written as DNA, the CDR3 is TGCGCCAGCAGCCTACAGGACAGGGCCTACGAGCAGTACTTC.

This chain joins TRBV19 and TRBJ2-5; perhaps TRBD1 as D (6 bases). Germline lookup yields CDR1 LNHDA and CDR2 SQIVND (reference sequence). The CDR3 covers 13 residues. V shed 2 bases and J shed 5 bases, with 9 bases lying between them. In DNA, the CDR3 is TGTGCCAGTAGTATACAGGGGTTTGAGACCCAGTACTTC. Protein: CASSIQGFETQYF.

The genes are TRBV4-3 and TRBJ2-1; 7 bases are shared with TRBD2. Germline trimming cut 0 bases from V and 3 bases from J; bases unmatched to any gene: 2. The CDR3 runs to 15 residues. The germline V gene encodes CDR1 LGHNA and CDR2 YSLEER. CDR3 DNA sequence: TGCGCCAGCAGCCAAGACTCTAGCGGCTACAATGAGCAGTTCTTC. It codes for CASSQDSSGYNEQFF.

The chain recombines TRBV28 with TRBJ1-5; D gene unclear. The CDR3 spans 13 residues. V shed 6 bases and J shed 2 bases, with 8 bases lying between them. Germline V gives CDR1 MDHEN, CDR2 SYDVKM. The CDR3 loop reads CASSLAGNQPQHF. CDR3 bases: TGTGCCAGCAGCCTTGCGGGCAATCAGCCCCAGCATTTT. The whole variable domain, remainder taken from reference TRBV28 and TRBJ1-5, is DVKVTQSSRYLVKRTGEKVFLECVQDMDHENMFWYRQDPGLGLRLIYFSYDVKMKEKGDIPEGYSVSREKKERFSLILESASTNQTSMYLCASSLAGNQPQHFGDGTRLSIL.

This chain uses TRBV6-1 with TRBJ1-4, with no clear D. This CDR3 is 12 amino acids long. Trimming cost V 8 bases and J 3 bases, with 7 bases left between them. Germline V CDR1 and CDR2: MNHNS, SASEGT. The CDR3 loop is CASWAPNEKLFF. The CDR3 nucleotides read TGTGCCAGCTGGGCCCCTAATGAAAAACTGTTTTTT.

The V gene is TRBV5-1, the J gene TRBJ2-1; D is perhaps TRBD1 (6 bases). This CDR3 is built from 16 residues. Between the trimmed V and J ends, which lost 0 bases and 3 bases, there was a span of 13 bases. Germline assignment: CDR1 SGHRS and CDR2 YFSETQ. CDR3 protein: CASSLGPGTLYNEQFF. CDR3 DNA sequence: TGCGCCAGCAGCTTGGGTCCCGGGACACTCTACAATGAGCAGTTCTTC.

In DNA, the CDR3 is TGTGCCAGCAGTTTAGGCAACTATGGCTACACCTTC. This codes for CASSLGNYGYTF. The rearrangement joins TRBV28 to TRBJ1-2; D remains unclear. CDR1 and CDR2 from the germline V gene are MDHEN and SYDVKM. V lost 2 bases to trimming and J lost 2 bases, with 3 bases between them. The CDR3 is made up of 12 amino acids.

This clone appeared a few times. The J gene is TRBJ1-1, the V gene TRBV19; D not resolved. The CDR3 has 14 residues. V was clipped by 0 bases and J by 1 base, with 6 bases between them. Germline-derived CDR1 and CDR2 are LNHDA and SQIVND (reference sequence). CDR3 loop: CASSIEARNTEAFF. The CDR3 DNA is TGTGCCAGTAGTATAGAGGCCCGGAACACTGAAGCTTTCTTT.

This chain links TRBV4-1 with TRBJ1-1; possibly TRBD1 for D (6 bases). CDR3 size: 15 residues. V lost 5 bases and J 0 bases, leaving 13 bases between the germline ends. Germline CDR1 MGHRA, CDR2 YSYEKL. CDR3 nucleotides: TGCGCCAGCAGCAAAGGGGGGACATTGAACACTGAAGCTTTCTTT. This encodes CASSKGGTLNTEAFF.

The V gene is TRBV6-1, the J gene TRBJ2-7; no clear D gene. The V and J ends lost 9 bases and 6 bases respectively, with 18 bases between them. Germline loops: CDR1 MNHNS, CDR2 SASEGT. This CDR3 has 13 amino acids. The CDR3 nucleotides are TGTGCCAGTCGACTGGACGGACCGGGCGAGCAGTACTTC. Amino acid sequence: CASRLDGPGEQYF.